This record covers a single TCR beta chain. The target antigen is unknown. This entry belongs to a study of shared clonotypes between healthy human individuals. The study's findings and limits: The naive CD4 repertoires of a handful of donors were compared, and around 5% of clonotypes were shared.

Assay used: immunoSEQ multiplex PCR; TCRdb lists only in-frame clones, some missing. The sample yields fewer than 850,000 clones, around 72% seen once. Deletions cut 2 bases from V and 2 bases from J, with 13 bases between. CDR1 and CDR2 from the germline V gene are LNHDA and SQIVND (reference sequence). This CDR3 has 16 residues. The rearrangement uses TRBV19 and TRBJ2-1; possible D gene TRBD2, 5 bases. Sequenced material: memory CD4+ T cells sorted from blood. Regarding subset: CD45RA-negative fraction. The sequence derives from a woman aged 30 to 39 in good health. The CDR3 loop reads CASSIHISGAYNEQFF. In DNA form, the CDR3 reads TGTGCCAGTAGTATACATATAAGCGGAGCCTACAATGAGCAGTTCTTC.